The sample holds many counts of the clone carrying this T cell receptor (beta chain). Per the study methods: Differences in CDR3 between clinicopathological groups were drawn on to build a classifier intended to discriminate distant-metastatic papillary thyroid cancer patients. TCRdb ran MiXCR on the PCR reads. TCRdb, not the authors, supplied the V and J calls. Here the sample spans 35,000 to 50,000 clones, about a sixth being singletons. Germline V gives CDR1 KGHSH, CDR2 LQKENI. The CDR3 length is 16 residues. V lost 3 bases, J lost 4 bases, and 15 bases lay in between. These data originate in a study of metastatic and nonmetastatic thyroid tumors. Study-wide context: The comparison covered peripheral blood and tumor or nodule tissue in malignant and benign thyroid patients.

Among the patients, none had received any treatment before thyroid surgery. The source of this sequence is a female donor with papillary thyroid cancer or a benign thyroid nodule (not recorded which). Some clones in this sample may be carry-over from other donors' samples. The chain joins TRBV18 to TRBJ1-4; possible D gene TRBD1, 5 bases. Sample: tumor tissue. In nucleotides, the CDR3 is TGTGCCAGCTCACCGGACCCCAAGACAGTTAATGAAAAACTGTTTTTT. Encoded protein: CASSPDPKTVNEKLFF.